This T cell receptor beta chain emerged from a study of blood T cell repertoires in COVID-19. Study information: Recovery among Cohort 3 donors was established by two negative PCRs, clearance, or symptom resolution. COVID-19 samples from acute and convalescent phases originated in the United States, Italy and Spain.

Sequenced by immunoSEQ multiplex PCR; TCRdb stores in-frame clones only, minus some. The sample lists some 180,000 clones, around three quarters occurring once. The CDR3 has 15 amino acids. Germline values: CDR1 KGHSH, CDR2 LQKENI. V gave up 1 base and J gave up 2 bases; unmatched junction bases: 3. Individuals aged about 18 to 89 years were recruited from roughly 22 US areas. Participant reports of clinical history set cohort assignment. The specimen was PBMCs or T cells enriched from blood (not recorded which). The sequence derives from a woman in her 70s in a cohort exposed to, infected with or recovered from COVID-19 (not recorded which). This chain uses TRBV18 with TRBJ2-3, with TRBD2 matching over 7 bases. This CDR3 reads CASSPQTSHTDTQYF. The CDR3 DNA reads as TGTGCCAGCTCACCACAGACTAGCCACACAGATACGCAGTATTTT.